Following are 26 T cell receptor beta chains from one sample sequenced in a study of T cell responses to AZD1222 COVID-19 vaccine. Assay: immunoSEQ multiplex PCR; the TCRdb copy retains only in-frame clones and omits some. The sample lists tens of thousands of clones, around 87% occurring once. This specimen consisted of peripheral blood, obtained 28 days after the second AZD1222 dose. These receptors were taken from an adult who received the AZD1222 COVID-19 vaccine.

The chain joins TRBV5-1 to TRBJ2-5; no reliable D call. The CDR3 covers 14 residues. The germline V gene encodes CDR1 SGHRS and CDR2 YFSETQ. Trimming removed 0 bases from V and 1 base from J, with 7 bases in between. The CDR3 reads CASSLGSSQETQYF. The CDR3 nucleotides are TGCGCCAGCAGCTTGGGGTCTAGCCAAGAGACCCAGTACTTC. Together with reference TRBV5-1 and TRBJ2-5, the CDR3 gives the full variable domain: KAGVTQTPRYLIKTRGQQVTLSCSPISGHRSVSWYQQTPGQGLQFLFEYFSETQRNKGNFPGRFSGRQFSNSRSEMNVSTLELGDSALYLCASSLGSSQETQYFGPGTRLLVL.

The V gene is TRBV6-2 or TRBV6-3, the J gene TRBJ1-5, with D uncertain. Trimming removed 0 bases from V and 4 bases from J, with 7 bases in between. Germline loops: CDR1 MNHEY, CDR2 SVGEGT. CDR3 length equals 14 residues. The CDR3 bases are TGTGCCAGCAGTTACTCCCAGGCGAATCAGCCCCAGCATTTT. It yields the protein CASSYSQANQPQHF.

The V and J genes are TRBV7-9 and TRBJ1-4; D is ambiguous. V gave up 2 bases and J gave up 1 base, with 5 bases separating them. The CDR3 runs to 14 residues. Germline loops: CDR1 SEHNR, CDR2 FQNEAQ (reference sequence). For the CDR3, the DNA is TGTGCCAGCAGCTTATGGGGAACTAATGAAAAACTGTTTTTT. It yields the protein CASSLWGTNEKLFF.

The chain has TRBV7-8 and TRBJ1-3, with 9 bases identical to TRBD1. Unmatched junction bases numbered 24, after V lost 5 bases and J lost 4 bases. This CDR3 spans 21 amino acids. Per germline, CDR1 SGHVS and CDR2 FQNEAQ. The CDR3 sequence: CASSPKLPGTGQVVLGNTIYF. CDR3 in DNA: TGTGCCAGCAGCCCAAAGCTACCAGGGACAGGGCAAGTAGTACTGGGAAACACCATATATTTT.

This chain joins TRBV18 and TRBJ1-2; unclear D gene. Trimming stripped 2 bases from V and 8 bases from J, with 12 bases between. This CDR3 region has 13 residues. Per germline, CDR1 KGHSH and CDR2 LQKENI. CDR3 sequence (DNA): TGTGCCAGCTCACCAAAAACAGCGGCGGGCTACACCTTC. Encoded protein: CASSPKTAAGYTF.

The rearrangement joins TRBV10-2 to TRBJ2-6; D might be TRBD2 (7 bases). V was clipped by 2 bases and J by 12 bases, with 14 bases between them. Germline V gene sequence: CDR1 WSHSY, CDR2 SAAADI. This CDR3 is 14 amino acids long. The CDR3 reads CASSEAGALSVLTF. The CDR3 region has the DNA TGCGCCAGCAGTGAGGCGGGGGCGCTCAGCGTCCTGACTTTC.

The genes are TRBV7-2 and TRBJ1-5, with 9 bases aligning to TRBD1. There are 15 residues in the CDR3. The germline CDR1 and CDR2 sequences are SGHTA and FQGNSA. After removal of 5 bases from V and 3 bases from J, the junction contained 5 bases not matched to a gene. CDR3 amino acids: CASSADRGSNQPQHF. CDR3 coding DNA: TGTGCCAGCAGCGCGGACAGGGGTTCCAATCAGCCCCAGCATTTT.

The rearrangement links TRBV19 to TRBJ1-3; D not certain. The CDR3 is 12 residues long. Per the germline V gene, CDR1 is LNHDA and CDR2 is SQIVND (reference sequence). Trimming removed 3 bases from V and 8 bases from J, with 8 bases in between. CDR3 in DNA: TGTGCCAGTAGTATTATTGCGGACACCATATATTTT. Translated: CASSIIADTIYF.

The chain links TRBV6-1 to TRBJ2-5; TRBD2 agrees at 9 bases. The CDR3 has 14 residues. Trimming took 1 base from V and 5 from J; bases not matched to a gene: 2. Per germline, CDR1 MNHNS and CDR2 SASEGT. The CDR3 DNA reads as TGTGCCAGCAGTGAAGGGACTAGCGTTGAGACCCAGTACTTC. Translated: CASSEGTSVETQYF.

The V call is TRBV5-1, the J call TRBJ2-3; D is perhaps TRBD1 or TRBD2 (5 bases each). V lost 4 bases, J lost 3 bases, and 15 bases lay in between. The length of the CDR3 is 15 residues. Germline CDR1 and CDR2: SGHRS and YFSETQ. The DNA of the CDR3 is TGCGCCAGCAGCCTGGGCATGGGGGAAACAGATACGCAGTATTTT. As protein: CASSLGMGETDTQYF.

The chain links TRBV5-1 to TRBJ2-2, with 8 nucleotides matching TRBD1. The CDR3 has 14 amino acids. V dropped 7 bases and J dropped 6; count of bases not matched to a gene: 8. Germline loops: CDR1 SGHRS, CDR2 YFSETQ. The DNA of the CDR3 is TGCGCCAGCTGCGATAGACAGGGGTCCGGGGAGCTGTTTTTT. Its translation is CASCDRQGSGELFF. Complete variable domain (other parts from reference TRBV5-1 and TRBJ2-2): KAGVTQTPRYLIKTRGQQVTLSCSPISGHRSVSWYQQTPGQGLQFLFEYFSETQRNKGNFPGRFSGRQFSNSRSEMNVSTLELGDSALYLCASCDRQGSGELFFGEGSRLTVL.

This sequence joins TRBV19 and TRBJ1-6; D remains unclear. This CDR3 contains 14 residues. V lost 4 bases, J lost 7 bases, and 11 bases lay in between. Germline assignment: CDR1 LNHDA and CDR2 SQIVND (reference sequence). The CDR3 region is CASSKQVENSPLHF. The CDR3, as DNA: TGTGCCAGTAGTAAGCAGGTCGAGAATTCACCCCTCCACTTT.

The chain employs TRBV20-1 and TRBJ1-2; no reliable D call. Germline V gives CDR1 DFQATT, CDR2 SNEGSKA (reference sequence). V dropped 3 bases and J dropped 0 bases, with 11 bases sitting between them. The CDR3 loop spans 14 amino acids. The CDR3 reads CSASKGRANYGYTF. The CDR3 bases are TGCAGTGCTAGTAAGGGCCGAGCTAACTATGGCTACACCTTC.

This chain uses TRBV6-4 with TRBJ2-6; D not certain. Trimming removed 9 bases from V and 1 base from J, with 1 base in between. The germline V gene encodes CDR1 MRHNA and CDR2 SNTAGT. The CDR3 covers 11 residues. The CDR3 DNA is TGTGCCAGTTCTGGGGCCAACGTCCTGACTTTC. Translating it yields CASSGANVLTF.

The chain joins TRBV7-9 to TRBJ1-2, with a weak D call TRBD1 (5 bases). Per germline, CDR1 SEHNR and CDR2 FQNEAQ (reference sequence). CDR3 length: 13 amino acids. Trimming stripped 4 bases from V and 4 bases from J, with 10 bases between. Written as DNA, the CDR3 is TGTGCCAGCAGCTGGGGGGAATCCTATGGCTACACCTTC. It yields the protein CASSWGESYGYTF.

The gene calls are TRBV7-2 and TRBJ2-2, with a possible D match to TRBD2 (7 bases). The germline V gene has CDR1 SGHTA and CDR2 FQGNSA. CDR3 length equals 17 residues. Trimming left V 4 bases short and J 5 bases short, with 20 bases between. CDR3 protein: CASSSPVVGGRTGELFF. DNA of the CDR3: TGTGCCAGCAGCTCCCCAGTGGTCGGGGGGCGAACCGGGGAGCTGTTTTTT.

The chain employs TRBV3-1 (or the pseudogene TRBV3-2) and TRBJ2-2; D is possibly TRBD1 (6 bases). The V end was cut by 4 bases, the J end by 8 bases, with 14 bases between. The CDR3 has 14 residues. CDR1 and CDR2 from the germline V gene are LGHDT and YNNKEL (reference sequence). CDR3 DNA sequence: TGTGCCAGCAGCCGGGGATGGGGGCCTGGGGAGCTGTTTTTT. It yields the protein CASSRGWGPGELFF.

V gene TRBV18 combines with J gene TRBJ1-2; 9 nucleotides agree with TRBD1. V dropped 1 base and J dropped 5; count of bases not matched to a gene: 14. The germline V gene has CDR1 KGHSH and CDR2 LQKENI. CDR3 length: 18 amino acids. The CDR3 here is CASSPLSSAGQGEYGYTF. In nucleotides, the CDR3 is TGTGCCAGCTCACCACTTTCCTCGGCGGGACAGGGCGAATATGGCTACACCTTC.

The chain uses TRBV24-1 and TRBJ2-3, with 7 positions matching TRBD2. The CDR3 totals 17 residues. CDR1 is KGHDR and CDR2 is SFDVKD in the germline V gene. V was clipped by 5 bases and J by 0 bases; unmatched bases: 10. Here the CDR3 DNA reads TGTGCCACCAGTGTCAGGACATCGGGGGGTAGCACAGATACGCAGTATTTT. Amino acid sequence: CATSVRTSGGSTDTQYF.

The chain links TRBV2 to TRBJ1-5; 8 bases match TRBD1. Germline V CDR1 and CDR2: SNHLY, FYNNEI. The ends lost 6 bases at V and 2 bases at J; junction bases unmatched: 6. The CDR3 contains 15 residues. The CDR3 region has the DNA TGTGCCAGCAGACGACAGGGGTGGGGCAATCAGCCCCAGCATTTT. Translating it yields CASRRQGWGNQPQHF.

J is TRBJ2-7 and V is TRBV7-9; either TRBD1 or TRBD2 may supply D (5 bases each). This CDR3 spans 15 amino acids. V lost 2 bases to trimming and J lost 3 bases, with 14 bases between them. CDR1 and CDR2 (germline): SEHNR, FQNEAQ (reference sequence). CDR3 in amino acids: CASSLPGTGSYEQYF. The CDR3 DNA follows: TGTGCCAGCAGCTTACCCGGGACGGGGAGCTACGAGCAGTACTTC.

This clone appeared a few times. The V call is TRBV15, the J call TRBJ2-3; D perhaps matches TRBD2 (5 bases). CDR3 length equals 15 residues. Trimming took 5 bases from V and 8 from J, leaving 20 bases between them. Germline CDR1 LNHNV, CDR2 YYDKDF (reference sequence). In DNA form, the CDR3 reads TGTGCCACCAGCTCCCGGGAAAGAGGGTCCGGTACGCAGTATTTT. It translates to CATSSRERGSGTQYF. The full variable domain, its missing parts supplied by reference TRBV15 and TRBJ2-3, is DAMVIQNPRYQVTQFGKPVTLSCSQTLNHNVMYWYQQKSSQAPKLLFHYYDKDFNNEADTPDNFQSRRPNTSFCFLDIRSPGLGDTAMYLCATSSRERGSGTQYFGPGTRLTVL.

The J gene is TRBJ2-3, the V gene TRBV4-2, with D hard to call. CDR1 is LGHNA, CDR2 YNFKEQ, per germline. V lost 0 bases and J lost 2, with 12 bases in between. The CDR3 length is 16 residues. The CDR3 spells CASSQDSLPNTDTQYF. For the CDR3, the DNA is TGTGCCAGCAGCCAAGACAGCCTTCCTAACACAGATACGCAGTATTTT.

The chain combines TRBV7-3 with TRBJ1-6; 7 nucleotides align to TRBD1. The germline V gene has CDR1 SGHTA and CDR2 FQGTGA. J gave up 7 bases and V 5 bases, and 8 bases lay outside the gene matches. This CDR3 comprises 15 residues. The DNA of the CDR3 is TGTGCCAGCAGCGCCCACAGGGGTGGGAATTCACCCCTCCACTTT. This encodes CASSAHRGGNSPLHF.

The rearrangement joins TRBV11-3 to TRBJ1-1; 8 bases align to TRBD1. CDR1 is SGHNT, CDR2 YENEEA, per germline. The CDR3 has 15 residues. The J segment lost 4 bases and the V segment lost 4 bases, leaving 8 bases of the junction unmatched. Here the CDR3 reads CASSSSDRGGTEAFF. The CDR3 DNA reads TGTGCCAGCAGCTCGTCCGACAGGGGCGGCACTGAAGCTTTCTTT.

This chain connects TRBV7-8 to TRBJ1-4; D is uncertain. V lost 5 bases to trimming and J lost 7 bases, with 14 bases between them. This CDR3 spans 14 amino acids. The germline CDR1 and CDR2 sequences are SGHVS and FQNEAQ. The CDR3 DNA reads as TGTGCCAGCAGCCCGGCCCGGGTGGTTGAAAAACTGTTTTTT. Translation gives CASSPARVVEKLFF.